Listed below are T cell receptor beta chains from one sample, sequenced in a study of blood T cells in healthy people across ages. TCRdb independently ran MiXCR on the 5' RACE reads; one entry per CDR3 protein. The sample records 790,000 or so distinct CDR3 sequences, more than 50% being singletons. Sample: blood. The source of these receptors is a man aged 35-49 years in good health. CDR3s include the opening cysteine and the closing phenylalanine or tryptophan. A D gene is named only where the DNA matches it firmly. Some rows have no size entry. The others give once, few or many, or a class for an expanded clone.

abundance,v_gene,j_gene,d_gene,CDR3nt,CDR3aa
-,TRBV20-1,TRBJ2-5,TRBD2,TGCAGTGCTTATGAGCGGGGGGGCGCAAGAGAGACCCAGTACTTC,CSAYERGGARETQYF
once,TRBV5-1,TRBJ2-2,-,TGCGCCAGCAGCTTGGGGGGACTTCGCTTCGGGGAGCTGTTTTTT,CASSLGGLRFGELFF
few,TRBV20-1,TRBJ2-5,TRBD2,TGCAGTGCTAGAGGCGGACAATCGGGGACTAGCCTTCCAGAGACCCAGTACTTC,CSARGGQSGTSLPETQYF
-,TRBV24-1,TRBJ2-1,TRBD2,TGTGCCACCAGTGATGCGGGAGGGCCTTACAATGAGCAGTTCTTC,CATSDAGGPYNEQFF
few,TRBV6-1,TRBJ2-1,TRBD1,TGTGCCAGCAGTGAACTTGGGACAGGGAGAAATGAGCAGTTCTTC,CASSELGTGRNEQFF
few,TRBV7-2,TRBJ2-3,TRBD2,TGTGCCAGCAGCTTAGATGGACTAGCTGGGGTAGATACGCAGTATTTT,CASSLDGLAGVDTQYF
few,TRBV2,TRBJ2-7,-,TGTGCCAGCAGAAGGGGGGCAGACCCCTACGAGCAGTACTTC,CASRRGADPYEQYF
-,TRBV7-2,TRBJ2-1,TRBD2,TGTGCCAGCAGCCCCCCTAGCGGGAGGGCCTTGAATGAGCAGTTCTTC,CASSPPSGRALNEQFF
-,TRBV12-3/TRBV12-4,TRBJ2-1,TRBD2,TGTGCCAGCCAGCCGGGACTAGCGTCCAATGAGCAGTTCTTC,CASQPGLASNEQFF
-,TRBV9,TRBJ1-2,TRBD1,TGTGCCAGCAGCCCGTACTCCGGGACAGGGGGCGCCTATGGCTACACCTTC,CASSPYSGTGGAYGYTF
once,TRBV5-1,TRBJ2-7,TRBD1,TGCGCCAGCAGCGTCAGGGGGCACTCCTACGAGCAGTACTTC,CASSVRGHSYEQYF
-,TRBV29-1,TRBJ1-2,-,TGCAGCGTTGAAGATATCCCCGGCTACACCTTC,CSVEDIPGYTF
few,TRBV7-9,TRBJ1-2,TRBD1,TGTGCCAGCAGCGCACCGGGACAGGGTCCGGACTATGGCTACACCTTC,CASSAPGQGPDYGYTF
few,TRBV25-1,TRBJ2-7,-,TGTGCCAGCAGTGAATCAGGGACCCCAAACTCCTACGAGCAGTACTTC,CASSESGTPNSYEQYF
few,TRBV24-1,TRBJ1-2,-,TGTGCCACCAGTGAGGCGGGACGGGGCTATGGCTACACCTTC,CATSEAGRGYGYTF
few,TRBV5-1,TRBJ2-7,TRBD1,TGCGCCAGCAGCTTGGGGTTACGGGACAGGGAGCGCGAGCAGTACTTC,CASSLGLRDREREQYF
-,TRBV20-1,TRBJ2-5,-,TGCAGTGCTAATCGGGGAGCGAGGGCACAGACCCAGTACTTC,CSANRGARAQTQYF
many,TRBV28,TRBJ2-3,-,TGTGCCAGCGGCGCCGGGACTTATACGCAGTATTTT,CASGAGTYTQYF
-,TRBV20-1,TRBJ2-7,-,TGCAGTGCCTCACCAGGGGCCGTCTACGAGCAGTACTTC,CSASPGAVYEQYF
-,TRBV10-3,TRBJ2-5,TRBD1,TGTGCCATCAGTGGGGACAGGGCTACGGAGACCCAGTACTTC,CAISGDRATETQYF
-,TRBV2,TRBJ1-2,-,TGTGCCAGCAGTGGGAAGGGGGTCGTGATCGGCTACACCTTC,CASSGKGVVIGYTF
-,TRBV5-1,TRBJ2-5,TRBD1,TGCGCCAGCAACCCGGGACAGGGAAGTTTATTCGGAGAGACCCAGTACTTC,CASNPGQGSLFGETQYF
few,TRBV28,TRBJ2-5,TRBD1,TGTGCCAGCAGTTTCGAGGGACAGGTCAAAGAGACCCAGTACTTC,CASSFEGQVKETQYF
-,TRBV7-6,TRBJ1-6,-,TGTGCCAGCAGCTTAGTGTTAGGGAACGAGTCACCCCTCCACTTT,CASSLVLGNESPLHF
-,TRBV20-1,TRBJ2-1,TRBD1,TGCAGTAAATGGGGGACAGGGGGCGAGGAGCAGTTCTTC,CSKWGTGGEEQFF
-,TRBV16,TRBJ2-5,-,TGTGCCAGCAGCCAAGCGGGAAACAGTCAAGAGACCCAGTACTTC,CASSQAGNSQETQYF
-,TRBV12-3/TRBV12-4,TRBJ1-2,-,TGCGCCAGCAGTTTAGAACAAATTAATGGCTACACCTTC,CASSLEQINGYTF
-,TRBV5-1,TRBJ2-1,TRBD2,TGCGCCAGCAGCTTTACGGGGGGGGCCTCCTACAATGAGCAGTTCTTC,CASSFTGGASYNEQFF
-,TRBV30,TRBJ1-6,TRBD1,TGTGCCTGGATGGGACAGGGGAACTCACCCCTCCACTTT,CAWMGQGNSPLHF
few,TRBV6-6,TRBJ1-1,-,TGTGCCAGCAGTTACAAGGGGACTGAAGCTTTCTTT,CASSYKGTEAFF
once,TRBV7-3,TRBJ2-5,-,TGTGCCAGCAGCTTAAATCAAGGCCAGGCGGAGACCCAGTACTTC,CASSLNQGQAETQYF
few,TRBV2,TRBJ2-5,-,TGTGCCAGCAGTGAAGCTAGCCCAGTGGGGACCCAGTACTTC,CASSEASPVGTQYF
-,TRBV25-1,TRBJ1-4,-,TGTGCCAGCAGTGAACCCCTTCCGGGACTCCTTAATGAAAAACTGTTTTTT,CASSEPLPGLLNEKLFF
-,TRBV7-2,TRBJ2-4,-,TGTGCCAGCAGCTTACCCACCAGGACGGCCAAAAACATTCAGTACTTC,CASSLPTRTAKNIQYF
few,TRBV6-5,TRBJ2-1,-,TGTGCCAGCAGTTGGAGTTTGGGGGACCAGTCGGCGTTCTTC,CASSWSLGDQSAFF
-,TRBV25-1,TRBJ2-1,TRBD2,TGTGCCAGCAGTGAAGTTTCTAGCGGGGGGATTAAAAATGAGCAGTTCTTC,CASSEVSSGGIKNEQFF
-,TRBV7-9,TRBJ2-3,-,TGTGCCAGCAGCTTACTCGGTGGAGATACGCAGTATTTT,CASSLLGGDTQYF
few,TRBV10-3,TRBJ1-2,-,TGTGCCATCAGTGAGTTTCGGGCTGTGGAGGGTGGCTACACCTTC,CAISEFRAVEGGYTF
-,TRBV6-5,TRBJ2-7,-,TGTGCCAGCAGTTACCCGGGTAGAAATGAGCAGTACTTC,CASSYPGRNEQYF
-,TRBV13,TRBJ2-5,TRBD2,TGTGCCAGCAGCTCCAACCCGGGACTAGGAGAACAAGAGACCCAGTACTTC,CASSSNPGLGEQETQYF
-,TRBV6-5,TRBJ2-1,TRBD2,TGTGCCAGCAGTCCTAGCGGGGGGCTGGGTAGTGAGCAGTTCTTC,CASSPSGGLGSEQFF
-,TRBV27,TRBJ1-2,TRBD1,TGTGCCAGCAGTTTAGACGGGACAGCAAGCTATGGCTACACCTTC,CASSLDGTASYGYTF
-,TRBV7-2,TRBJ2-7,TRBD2,TGTGCCAGCAGCGGAGGACTAGCGGGGTCCTACGAGCAGTACTTC,CASSGGLAGSYEQYF
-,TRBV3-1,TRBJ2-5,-,TGTGCCAGCAGCCAAGCGTCCAAGGCCAGGGAGCAGTACTTC,CASSQASKAREQYF
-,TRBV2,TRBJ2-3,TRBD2,TGTGCCAGCAGTTTCGCGGGAGACACAGATACGCAGTATTTT,CASSFAGDTDTQYF
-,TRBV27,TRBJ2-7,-,TGTGCCACCGGGAATTCGGGCAGGTACGAGCAGTACTTC,CATGNSGRYEQYF
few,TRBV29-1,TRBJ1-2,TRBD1,TGCAGCGTTGAAGAAGGGGGCCTCGGCTATGGCTACACCTTC,CSVEEGGLGYGYTF
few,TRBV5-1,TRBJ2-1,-,TGCGCCAGCAGCTTGAGACAGCAGGCCTACAATGAGCAGTTCTTC,CASSLRQQAYNEQFF
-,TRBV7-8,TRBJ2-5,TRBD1,TGTGCCACATTCCCGACTCCGGGACAGGGCACCGAAGAGACCCAGTACTTC,CATFPTPGQGTEETQYF
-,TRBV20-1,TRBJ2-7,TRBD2,TGCAGTGCTAGTCCGGCGGGGGGGCCCTACAATGAGCAGTACTTC,CSASPAGGPYNEQYF
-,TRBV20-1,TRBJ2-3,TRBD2,TGCAGTGCTAGTTCGGCTAGCGGTTTCACAGATACGCAGTATTTT,CSASSASGFTDTQYF
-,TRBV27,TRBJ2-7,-,TGTGCCAGCAGCCCACCGCCCTACAATGAGCAGTACTTC,CASSPPPYNEQYF
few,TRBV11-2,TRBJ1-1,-,TGTGCCAGCAGCCTCCTCGGGAACTTGAACACTGAAGCTTTCTTT,CASSLLGNLNTEAFF
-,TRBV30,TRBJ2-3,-,TGTGCCTGGAGTGTACGGGACCTCACAGATACGCAGTATTTT,CAWSVRDLTDTQYF
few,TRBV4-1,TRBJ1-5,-,TGCGCCAGCAGCCAGGCCGATGGGGGCAATCAGCCCCAGCATTTT,CASSQADGGNQPQHF